Below, 28 T cell receptor beta chains from the same sample are listed, as sequenced in a study of blood T cell repertoires in COVID-19. Clones were read by immunoSEQ multiplex PCR, and TCRdb kept only the in-frame ones, dropping some. Of over 100,000 clones listed, about 82% are singletons. The sequenced material came from peripheral blood. These receptors were obtained from a man in his sixties with active or convalescent COVID-19.

The chain uses TRBV19 and TRBJ1-5; a weak D match, TRBD1 (5 bases). Trimming shortened V by 0 bases and J by 7 bases, and 13 bases separated the two germline ends. This CDR3 region has 15 residues. Germline loops: CDR1 LNHDA, CDR2 SQIVND (reference sequence). The CDR3 DNA follows: TGTGCCAGTAGTATAGATCTCGCACGGGGGCAGCCCCAGCATTTT. This gives the protein CASSIDLARGQPQHF.

This clone was seen more than once but under ten times. The V gene is TRBV24-1, the J gene TRBJ1-2, with D unresolved. Per germline, CDR1 KGHDR and CDR2 SFDVKD. This CDR3 region has 12 residues. V dropped 5 bases and J dropped 4 bases, with 7 bases sitting between them. The CDR3 bases are TGTGCCACCAGTGCAGACACCTATGGCTACACCTTC. Translated: CATSADTYGYTF.

This chain connects TRBV7-3 to TRBJ2-1; 9 nucleotides agree with TRBD2. CDR3 length equals 13 residues. Germline V gene lookup returns CDR1 SGHTA and CDR2 FQGTGA. V shed 7 bases and J 6 bases; nucleotides not matched to a gene: 4. Here the CDR3 reads CASTSLAGNEQFF. In DNA form, the CDR3 reads TGTGCCAGCACCTCACTAGCGGGCAATGAGCAGTTCTTC. The whole variable domain, remainder taken from reference TRBV7-3 and TRBJ2-1, is GAGVSQTPSNKVTEKGKYVELRCDPISGHTALYWYRQSLGQGPEFLIYFQGTGAADDSGLPNDRFFAVRPEGSVSTLKIQRTERGDSAVYLCASTSLAGNEQFFGPGTRLTVL.

This clone showed up just a few times. The chain joins TRBV7-2 to TRBJ2-7, with 10 bases aligning to TRBD2. CDR1 and CDR2 (germline): SGHTA, FQGNSA. This CDR3 region has 15 residues. V lost 4 bases, J lost 0 bases, and 3 bases stayed unmatched. For the CDR3, the DNA is TGTGCCAGCAGCTCTAGCGGGAGTGTCTCCTACGAGCAGTACTTC. Encoded protein: CASSSSGSVSYEQYF.

The sample holds one count of this clone. The CDR3 here is CASSPSGRRAEKLFF. Here the CDR3 DNA reads TGTGCCAGCAGCCCCTCCGGCCGGAGGGCTGAAAAACTGTTTTTT. The V and J genes are TRBV3-1 (or the pseudogene TRBV3-2) and TRBJ1-4; the D is unclear. Germline CDR1 reads LGHDT; CDR2 reads YNNKEL (reference sequence). The V gene lost 4 bases and the J gene lost 7 bases, with 16 bases spanning the gap. The CDR3 contains 15 residues.

CDR3 residues: CASSEALAKREGQETQYF. DNA for the CDR3: TGTGCCAGCAGTGAAGCGCTGGCAAAGCGGGAGGGCCAAGAGACCCAGTACTTC. The rearrangement uses TRBV2 and TRBJ2-5; 10 bases fit TRBD2. From germline, CDR1 is SNHLY and CDR2 FYNNEI. V shed 0 bases, J shed 1 base, and the junction held 8 bases outside the gene matches. The CDR3 totals 18 residues.

The chain recombines TRBV2 with TRBJ2-2; 8 bases line up with TRBD1. The germline V gene encodes CDR1 SNHLY and CDR2 FYNNEI. V lost 5 bases, J lost 4 bases, and 6 bases stayed unmatched. The CDR3 sequence is 15 residues long. The CDR3 sequence is CASSPGQEGTGELFF. In nucleotides, the CDR3 is TGTGCCAGCAGTCCGGGACAGGAGGGCACCGGGGAGCTGTTTTTT.

The chain is built from TRBV4-3 and TRBJ2-3; the match to TRBD1 covers 10 bases. Looked up from germline, CDR1 is LGHNA and CDR2 is YSLEER. After removal of 4 bases from V and 6 bases from J, the junction contained 7 bases not matched to a gene. This CDR3 contains 15 residues. The CDR3 DNA reads TGCGCCAGCAGCCTCCGGGACAGGGGTTTGGATACGCAGTATTTT. It encodes CASSLRDRGLDTQYF.

The rearrangement uses TRBV19 and TRBJ2-2; no clear D. Germline-derived CDR1 and CDR2 are LNHDA and SQIVND (reference sequence). The CDR3 runs to 16 residues. V was trimmed by 4 bases and J by 3 bases, leaving 15 bases between them. CDR3 DNA sequence: TGTGCCAGTAGTAGACGCTACGGGTCGGACACCGGGGAGCTGTTTTTT. It specifies CASSRRYGSDTGELFF.

This chain links TRBV28 with TRBJ2-3; D is undetermined. The germline V and J ends were trimmed by 6 bases and 0 bases, with 10 bases remaining between them. The CDR3 has 14 residues. Germline V lookup: CDR1 MDHEN, CDR2 SYDVKM. CDR3 sequence reads: CASRDSSSTDTQYF. In nucleotides, the CDR3 is TGTGCCAGCAGAGACTCCTCTAGCACAGATACGCAGTATTTT.

J is TRBJ2-1 and V is TRBV7-9, with D perhaps matching TRBD1 (6 bases). The CDR3 is 15 amino acids. Trimming pared 6 bases from V and 2 bases from J, leaving 14 bases between. CDR1 and CDR2 from the germline V gene are SEHNR and FQNEAQ (reference sequence). The CDR3 DNA follows: TGTGCCAGCAGTAATGCCGGGACACCCTACAATGAGCAGTTCTTC. Amino acid sequence: CASSNAGTPYNEQFF.

This clone was seen only once. This rearrangement joins TRBV7-2 to TRBJ2-5; 10 bases fit TRBD2. CDR1 is SGHTA and CDR2 is FQGNSA in the germline V gene. The CDR3 covers 15 residues. The junction had 6 bases not matched to a gene; V was cut back by 4 bases and J by 4 bases. The CDR3 loop reads CASSYTSGISETQYF. CDR3 nucleotide sequence: TGTGCCAGCAGCTATACTAGCGGGATATCAGAGACCCAGTACTTC.

The rearrangement joins TRBV9 to TRBJ2-1; D is possibly TRBD2 (6 bases). CDR1 and CDR2 (germline): SGDLS, YYNGEE. This CDR3 contains 15 residues. V lost 4 bases to trimming and J lost 8 bases, with 19 bases between them. CDR3 amino acids: CASSLRLVLNDEQFF. The CDR3 bases are TGTGCCAGCAGCCTGCGACTAGTCCTGAACGATGAGCAGTTCTTC.

The chain is built from TRBV4-3 and TRBJ1-1; 9 nucleotides align to TRBD1. The germline gives CDR1 LGHNA, CDR2 YSLEER. Unmatched junction bases numbered 5, after V lost 1 base and J lost 5 bases. The CDR3 is 15 amino acids. CDR3 nucleotides: TGCGCCAGCAGCCAAGCTCGGGACAGGGAAACTGAAGCTTTCTTT. Protein: CASSQARDRETEAFF.

This chain joins TRBV2 and TRBJ1-4, with D possibly TRBD1 on 6 matching bases. CDR3 length: 16 residues. Germline V lookup: CDR1 SNHLY, CDR2 FYNNEI. The ends were cut back, 3 bases at V and 5 bases at J, with 16 bases in the middle. The CDR3 bases are TGTGCCAGCAGTGACAGAGACAGGCCCCTAAATGAAAAACTGTTTTTT. It translates to CASSDRDRPLNEKLFF.

Comment on this clone: This sample includes further DNA sequences coding for the same CDR3. The rearrangement uses TRBV6-2 or TRBV6-3 and TRBJ2-1; the match to TRBD1 covers 10 bases. This CDR3 is built from 15 residues. J lost 7 bases, V lost 5 bases, and 8 bases had no gene match. The V gene's germline CDR1 is MNHEY and CDR2 SVGEGT. CDR3 DNA: TGTGCCAGCAGTCCCTTGGGGACAGGGGATAATGAGCAGTTCTTC. It encodes CASSPLGTGDNEQFF.

The chain joins TRBV4-1 to TRBJ2-7; 7 bases agree with TRBD2. In germline, CDR1 is MGHRA, CDR2 YSYEKL. This CDR3 has 14 amino acids. V shed 3 bases and J 2 bases; nucleotides not matched to a gene: 4. The CDR3 sequence is CASSHPGLAYEQYF. The DNA for the CDR3 is TGCGCCAGCAGCCATCCCGGACTAGCCTACGAGCAGTACTTC.

V is TRBV6-2 or TRBV6-3 and J is TRBJ2-1; D not resolved. Germline values: CDR1 MNHEY, CDR2 SVGEGT. This CDR3 has 13 amino acids. Trimming took off 2 bases at V and 5 bases at J, with 7 bases between the two ends. CDR3 region: CASSYRVDNEQFF. The CDR3 nucleotides read TGTGCCAGCAGTTACAGAGTAGACAATGAGCAGTTCTTC.

This sequence joins TRBV11-3 and TRBJ1-1, with TRBD1 identical over 9 bases. V was pared by 5 bases and J by 6 bases, with 10 bases of the junction left unmatched. The CDR3 has 15 amino acids. Germline V gene sequence: CDR1 SGHNT, CDR2 YENEEA. The CDR3 nucleotides are TGTGCCAGCAGCCCAGACGGGACAGGGACCGCTGAAGCTTTCTTT. Amino acids: CASSPDGTGTAEAFF.

This clone was detected once. The gene calls are TRBV11-3 and TRBJ2-1; D remains ambiguous. V was cut by 5 bases and J by 4 bases, with 9 bases left in between. Germline CDR1 SGHNT, CDR2 YENEEA. CDR3 length: 13 amino acids. The CDR3 DNA reads as TGTGCCAGCAGCCACGAAGCGTACAATGAGCAGTTCTTC. Protein: CASSHEAYNEQFF.

The chain is built from TRBV5-1 and TRBJ2-1, with 9 bases that match TRBD2. V lost 0 bases, J lost 10 bases, and 8 bases stayed unmatched. From germline, CDR1 is SGHRS and CDR2 YFSETQ. This CDR3 has 15 amino acids. This CDR3 reads CASSLDVAGVGEQFF. The CDR3 coding sequence is TGCGCCAGCAGCTTGGATGTAGCGGGAGTAGGGGAGCAGTTCTTC.

The chain uses TRBV15 and TRBJ1-2; 7 bases align to TRBD1. The CDR3 extends over 15 amino acids. The germline CDR1 and CDR2 sequences are LNHNV and YYDKDF (reference sequence). V dropped 1 base and J dropped 8; count of bases not matched to a gene: 10. Written as DNA, the CDR3 is TGTGCCACCAGCAGAGCTGGACAGGATGAGAGGGGCTACACCTTC. As protein: CATSRAGQDERGYTF.

The V and J genes are TRBV6-2 or TRBV6-3 and TRBJ2-1; D is unresolved. From germline, CDR1 is MNHEY and CDR2 SVGEGT. V dropped 6 bases and J dropped 0 bases, with 12 bases sitting between them. The CDR3 spans 15 residues. CDR3 sequence (DNA): TGTGCCAGCAGCCCCTCTCGGAGCTCCTACAATGAGCAGTTCTTC. It translates to CASSPSRSSYNEQFF.

CDR3 nucleotide sequence: TGCGCCAGCAGCCAAGATCCAGGACTAGCAAGGGTTGGAGGGTACGAGCAGTACTTC. It translates to CASSQDPGLARVGGYEQYF. The chain carries TRBV4-1 and TRBJ2-7; 8 bases line up with TRBD2. Germline lookup yields CDR1 MGHRA and CDR2 YSYEKL. This CDR3 is built from 19 residues. V lost 0 bases and J lost 4; bases outside the gene matches: 17.

Worth noting for this clone: One end of the junction is discordant with germline, which a read error may explain. The CDR3 reads CASSPTGGTGKLFF. In DNA, the CDR3 is TGTGCCAGCAGTCCGACAGGGGGCACCGGGAAGCTGTTTTTT. The V gene is TRBV6-5, the J gene TRBJ2-2; TRBD1 matches 10 bases. Germline V gives CDR1 MNHEY, CDR2 SVGAGI. The CDR3 runs 14 residues.

V and J are TRBV7-9 and TRBJ2-3; perhaps TRBD1 as D (6 bases). The length of the CDR3 is 14 residues. Germline lookup yields CDR1 SEHNR and CDR2 FQNEAQ (reference sequence). V gave up 2 bases and J gave up 5 bases, with 11 bases separating them. The DNA of the CDR3 is TGTGCCAGCAGCTTAAGGCAACAGGGAGATACGCAGTATTTT. Its protein product is CASSLRQQGDTQYF.

This clone was recorded once. V and J are TRBV5-1 and TRBJ2-5; 7 nucleotides match TRBD2. Looked up from germline, CDR1 is SGHRS and CDR2 is YFSETQ. V shed 2 bases, J shed 4 bases, and the junction held 11 bases outside the gene matches. This CDR3 has 16 amino acids. The CDR3 region is CASSFLSGNSGETQYF. The CDR3 nucleotides are TGCGCCAGCAGCTTTTTAAGCGGGAATTCAGGAGAGACCCAGTACTTC.

This chain joins TRBV18 and TRBJ2-7; D remains unclear. V lost 3 bases and J 2 bases, leaving 11 bases between the germline ends. Germline CDR1 is KGHSH and CDR2 is LQKENI. The CDR3 loop spans 14 amino acids. The CDR3 loop reads CASSPGATTYEQYF. The CDR3 DNA reads as TGTGCCAGCTCACCTGGCGCTACTACCTACGAGCAGTACTTC. The full variable domain, completed using reference TRBV18 and TRBJ2-7, is NAGVMQNPRHLVRRRGQEARLRCSPMKGHSHVYWYRQLPEEGLKFMVYLQKENIIDESGMPKERFSAEFPKEGPSILRIQQVVRGDSAAYFCASSPGATTYEQYFGPGTRLTVT.